Here is one T cell receptor beta chain with its context. Measured with immunoSEQ multiplex PCR; TCRdb has only the in-frame clones, and not every one. The sample has 700,000 or so clones, 70% to 90% seen once; the top ten hold around 0.0094%. This entry belongs to a study of shared T cell receptors in the human thymus. The germline gives CDR1 MGHDK, CDR2 SYGVNS. V was pared by 2 bases and J by 1 base, with 13 bases of the junction left unmatched. This CDR3 comprises 18 residues. This sample was shared with a second study, whose subject was human thymus T cells. That study reports: There appeared to be biased usage of V and J genes in thymic and blood repertoires.

Sequencing was performed on thymocytes. This sequence joins TRBV25-1 and TRBJ1-1, with 7 bases aligning to TRBD1. The receptor was isolated from a girl under three years old with a congenital heart defect. CDR3 bases: TGTGCCAGCAGTGAAAGAACAGGGGTCGGCTCCCCGAACACTGAAGCTTTCTTT. As protein: CASSERTGVGSPNTEAFF.